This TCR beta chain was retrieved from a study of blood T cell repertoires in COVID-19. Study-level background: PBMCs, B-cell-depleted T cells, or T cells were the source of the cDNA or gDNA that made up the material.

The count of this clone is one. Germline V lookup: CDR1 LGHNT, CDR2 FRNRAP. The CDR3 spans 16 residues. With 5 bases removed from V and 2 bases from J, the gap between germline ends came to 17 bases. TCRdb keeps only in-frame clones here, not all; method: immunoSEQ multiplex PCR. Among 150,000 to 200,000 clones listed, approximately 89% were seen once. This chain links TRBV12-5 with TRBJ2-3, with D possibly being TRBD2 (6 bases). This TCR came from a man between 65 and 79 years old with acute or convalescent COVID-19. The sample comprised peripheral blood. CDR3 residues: CASGPPTGTVTDTQYF. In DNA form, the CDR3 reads TGTGCTAGTGGTCCCCCCACCGGGACTGTCACAGATACGCAGTATTTT.